Included here is one T cell receptor beta chain sequence, with context. The antigen is not known. This CDR3 has 12 residues. Per germline, CDR1 MNHEY and CDR2 SMNVEV (reference sequence). FACS enriched CD8+ TEMRA cells, while bulk CD8+ and CD4+ were negatively isolated. This sample was included in a study of CD8 T cells in Susac syndrome. Study results and caveats: The study recognized that its TCR sequencing and HLA analysis covered a relatively small number of individuals.

RNA was extracted with the RNeasy kit, and a quantity of roughly 0.5 to 1 ug was reverse transcribed using random hexamers. The immunoSEQ assay covered 54 Vbeta and 13 Jbeta segments for CDR3. Each CDR3 protein gets one entry after TCRdb re-called the immunoSEQ multiplex PCR reads with MiXCR. The data show 150,000 to 190,000 distinct CDR3 sequences, approximately 94% seen once. Sample: CD8+ T cells from PBMCs. This chain connects TRBV27 to TRBJ2-7, with TRBD2 matching 11 bases. This sequence originates from a human donor with multiple sclerosis. The CDR3 protein is CASRLAGNEQYF. CDR3 nucleotides: TGTGCTTCACGACTAGCGGGGAACGAGCAGTACTTC.